This note documents a single TCR beta chain sequence. This clonotype was counted only a few times. It lacks a known antigen. No much larger clone exists at a distance of one base, and base qualities are not known. This sample stems from a study of T cells in Graves' hyperthyroidism and ophthalmopathy (dated by TCRdb to between 2019 and 2020). Broadly, across the study: To identify TCR V-J signatures that set the groups apart, the researchers used a discovery cohort of 100 patients, made up of 40 to 45 with Graves' ophthalmopathy and some 55 with stable Graves' hyperthyroidism. Following sampling, methimazole starting at 30 mg daily was given to hyperthyroidism patients, and high-dose intravenous methylprednisolone was given to ophthalmopathy patients. TCR Vbeta CDR3 sequencing of 120 to 150 peripheral blood samples (under 45 ophthalmopathy, about 80 hyperthyroidism and around 17 progressor patients) is reported in the paper. Prospective prediction of ophthalmopathy was tested in an independent validation cohort of 18 to 20 hyperthyroidism patients and 17 patients who later progressed to ophthalmopathy. For training and testing, the roughly 97 patients in the discovery cohort were randomly divided in a 7:3 ratio. In addition, the study compared T-cell repertoires in thyroid tissue and in blood from roughly 6 Graves' hyperthyroidism patients.

CDR1 SGHNT and CDR2 YYREEE are derived from the germline V gene (reference sequence). At the junction V is shortened by 4 bases and J by 3 bases; bases outside the gene matches: 6. From cysteine to phenylalanine, the CDR3 is 15 amino acids long. The only DNA kept is the CDR3, 45 bases in frame from the first base. The full study reports these points: Most expanded thyroid clonotypes (frequency above 0.001) were also detected in blood, suggesting blood repertoires may reflect thyroid immune responses. In validation, the model predicted progression to ophthalmopathy a median of roughly 6.1 months before onset, with roughly 70% sensitivity and roughly 77% specificity. No statistical method was used to set the sample size in advance, and investigators knew the group allocation. Ophthalmopathy was separated from stable hyperthyroidism by a 13 V-J signature model, with around 90% sensitivity and 81% to 82% specificity obtained in cross-validation and 80%/75% obtained in testing.

The TCR beta CDR3 regions were amplified from the RNA transcripts. The TCR CDR3 was subjected to a first round of RT-PCR using the HTBI primer set and the Qiagen OneStep RT-PCR kit. Libraries were constructed in a second round of multiplex PCR, after which size selection and purification were performed. Paired-end sequencing of the libraries was performed with 100 bp reads on an Illumina HiSeq2000. On the authors' methods: SOAPnuke was used to process the raw data, with reads discarded if the reads contained adapters or uncalled bases, had a mean Phred below 15, or lacked an exact constant-primer or identifier match. COPE v1.2.5 was used to merge the high-quality paired reads, and each unique nucleotide sequence was defined as a clonotype. MiTCR v1.1 was used to align clonotypes to the IMGT TRBV, TRBD and TRBJ reference segments. Analysis was restricted to V-J combinations with a frequency above 0.0001, which covered 99% to 99.2% of repertoires. A TCS score was defined as the ratio between F50 (clonal expansion) and ExV (chaos), using BLOSUM62-based TCRdist between CDR3 peptides within each V-J. Welch's t-statistics and random forest reduced around 550 V-J features to 10 to 15, which were used in a naive Bayes classifier (R e1071). TCRdb trimmed public reads at Q25 via fastp, called clones via MiXCR and kept in-frame beta chains. For every CDR3 protein sequence, its rows merge into one entry that carries the most common genes and DNA. TCRdb's processing, not the study's, gives the V and J calls here. A total of hundreds of thousands of distinct CDR3 sequences appear in this sample, just over 45% of them only once. Of the sample, about 7.9% falls within the top ten clones.

Stable Graves' hyperthyroidism was defined as no progression to ophthalmopathy during 18 months of follow-up. Hyperthyroidism patients were newly diagnosed, with disease duration under 2 months, and aged 18 to 65 years. Exclusion was applied to patients with uncontrolled infections, other autoimmune diseases, pregnancy or lactation. Diagnoses were established on the basis of clinical symptoms, serum thyroxine and TRAb, thyroid ultrasound, and orbital computed tomography. Total RNA was extracted using Trizol reagent, and RNA quality was assessed on an Agilent 2100 Bioanalyzer. This receptor was obtained from a woman aged 18-29 years with Graves' hyperthyroidism. Donor details come from another sample of the same person, matched by shared clones. This sequence uses TRBV5-4 and TRBJ1-2; 10 of the junction bases match TRBD1. Sequencing was performed on peripheral blood or thyroid tissue (not recorded which). The CDR3 region has the sequence CASSPGGQGDYGYTF. The DNA is TGTGCCAGCAGCCCGGGTGGACAGGGGGACTATGGCTACACCTTC.